Following are 6 T cell receptor beta chains from one sample sequenced in a study of identical twins. TCRdb re-analysed the 5' RACE reads in MiXCR, keeping a single row per CDR3 protein. The repertoire has around 530,000 distinct CDR3 sequences, over 12% of them found once; the top ten carry around 0.4%. This sample was also put to use in a study of yellow fever vaccine responses in identical twins.

The sequenced sample consisted of CD4+ T cells sorted from blood. These receptors were collected from a woman aged 18-29 years in good health.

V is TRBV24-1 and J is TRBJ2-7; TRBD1 aligns across 12 bases. The CDR3 covers 14 residues. From germline, CDR1 is KGHDR and CDR2 SFDVKD. Trimming cost V 7 bases and J 5 bases; bases outside gene matches: 5. Here the CDR3 DNA reads TGTGCCACCAGCCCCGGGACAGGGGGCCACGAGCAGTACTTC. It is translated as CATSPGTGGHEQYF.

This clonotype was detected ten times or more. V is TRBV12-3 or TRBV12-4 and J is TRBJ2-2, with unresolved D. The CDR3 extends over 13 amino acids. The germline V and J ends were trimmed by 10 bases and 5 bases, with 14 bases remaining between them. CDR3 nucleotide sequence: TGTGCCACCCACGAGACTCGAACCGGGGAGCTGTTTTTT. Residues: CATHETRTGELFF.

This clonotype has more than one count but fewer than ten. The J gene is TRBJ1-2, the V gene TRBV12-3 or TRBV12-4, with TRBD1 matching over 7 bases. The CDR3 is 13 amino acids. J was trimmed by 3 bases and V by 6 bases; bases with no gene match: 4. This CDR3 reads CASSFDRDYGYTF. In nucleotides, the CDR3 is TGTGCCAGCAGCTTCGACAGGGACTATGGCTACACCTTC.

The rearrangement joins TRBV5-1 to TRBJ2-1; a possible D gene is TRBD1 (5 bases). This CDR3 has 14 residues. The V and J ends lost 3 bases and 10 bases respectively, with 17 bases between them. Germline CDR1 SGHRS, CDR2 YFSETQ. CDR3 amino acids: CASSWGSRASEQFF. As DNA, the CDR3 is TGCGCCAGCAGCTGGGGCTCTAGGGCAAGCGAGCAGTTCTTC. Complete variable domain (other parts from reference TRBV5-1 and TRBJ2-1): KAGVTQTPRYLIKTRGQQVTLSCSPISGHRSVSWYQQTPGQGLQFLFEYFSETQRNKGNFPGRFSGRQFSNSRSEMNVSTLELGDSALYLCASSWGSRASEQFFGPGTRLTVL.

The chain combines TRBV10-3 with TRBJ2-2; D may correspond to TRBD1 or TRBD2 (5 bases each). The CDR3 has 16 residues. Germline CDR1 ENHRY, CDR2 SYGVKD. V lost 5 bases and J 0 bases, leaving 13 bases between the germline ends. The CDR3 loop reads CAISLRGGANTGELFF. CDR3 nucleotide sequence: TGTGCCATCAGTCTCCGGGGCGGTGCGAACACCGGGGAGCTGTTTTTT.

The chain uses TRBV11-2 and TRBJ2-3; TRBD2 matches at 13 bases. Germline V gives CDR1 SGHAT, CDR2 FQNNGV. This CDR3 contains 16 residues. V gave up 6 bases and J gave up 4 bases; unmatched junction bases: 7. The CDR3 sequence is CASSFTSGGVADTQYF. CDR3 nucleotides: TGTGCCAGCAGTTTTACTAGCGGGGGGGTGGCAGATACGCAGTATTTT.